The subject of this entry is one TCR beta chain. The table lists this clone with a count of one. No antigen is known for it. Base qualities are not recorded, but no much larger clone differs from it by a single base. Library method: the immunoSEQ multiplex PCR assay. For the multiplex PCR, a mixture combining 60 forward primers for TCR Vbeta segments and 13 reverse primers for TCR Jbeta segments was used. Amplification of the CDR3 region of rearranged TCR beta genes was performed with a multiplex PCR assay on genomic DNA. The Illumina HiSeq System was used to sequence the amplified TCR beta libraries as 87-base-pair reads. Regarding the original processing steps: A later analysis counted some 80 million unique TCR beta chains across the 500 to 850 repertoires, and some 11 million of these chains were shared by at least two donors. A nearest-neighbor algorithm error-corrected the raw reads and collapsed the reads into unique sequences, merging closely related sequences to remove PCR and sequencing errors. Alignment of CDR3 sequences to IMGT reference sequences was used to assign V, D and J gene segments. For a sequence to be retained, a match of at least six nucleotides to both a V gene segment and a J gene segment was required. Rearrangements were classified as productive when the CDR3 lacked stop codons and remained in frame with V and J, and all other rearrangements were classified as non-productive. Following IMGT convention, CDR3 was defined as the stretch from the second conserved V-encoded cysteine to the conserved J-encoded phenylalanine. Sequences without an unambiguous match to a single V gene segment were excluded from the earlier analysis of about 630 of the donors. An earlier analysis of some 500 of the donors classified V segments as functional when productive rearrangements were above 56.7% and as segregating when the standard deviation between donors was above 5%. A statistical classification framework was developed to diagnose cytomegalovirus status using the catalog of TCR beta chain sequences. V and J gene assignment, in a later analysis, came from comparing TCR nucleotide sequences with IMGT/GENE-DB human TR gene sequences. A later analysis assigned CDR3 sequences and most-parsimonious VDJ recombination scenarios with the TCRdist pipeline. In a later analysis, each TCR beta chain was defined by its CDR3 amino acid sequence together with its V-gene family, and reads lacking a unique V-gene family were excluded. To address suspected cross-contamination and a sequencing artifact, a later analysis removed 592 highly shared, low-generation-probability nucleotide sequences. In a later analysis, a clonal expansion index was calculated for each public chain from normalized within-repertoire ranks of inferred template counts. In a later analysis, generation probabilities were computed with a VDJ recombination model fitted to out-of-frame rearrangements, and the resulting probabilities were checked against IGoR. Hypergeometric tests were used in a later analysis to score TCR-TCR, TCR-HLA and TCR-CMV co-occurrence, with a repertoire-size bias correction applied to the TCR pairs. False discovery rates were estimated in a later analysis by permuting HLA or CMV assignments 20 times. A later analysis grouped co-occurring TCRs with DBSCAN, adding TCRdist sequence similarity when clustering within HLA-allele-positive subsets. Repertoires with fewer than 30,000 or more than 120,000 public chains, plus five repertoires with anomalous nucleotide sharing, were excluded from co-occurrence clustering. What TCRdb holds here is the immuneACCESS table cut down to in-frame rearrangements. Part of the clones is not present; checked against another copy, under half of the missing clones reflect an unresolved V gene, and the others are unexplained. The V and J calls and clone size are taken from that table; D and trimming were inferred from the DNA. The sample contains 100,000 to 150,000 clones, less than 75% of them found a single time. Approximately 2% of the sample is in the top ten clones.

This sample was included in a study of cytomegalovirus exposure and HLA in healthy donors (TCRdb year 2017). Notes on the research overall: An earlier analysis of roughly 610 of the donors reported under 300 Gb of sequence data and 117 million unique TCR beta sequences obtained from about 200 million T cells. An early release covering more than 500 HLA-typed donors comprised roughly 300 gigabases of sequencing data and tens of millions of unique TCR sequences. The genetic ancestry cluster associated with self-reported Caucasian donors included around 76% of the approximately 400 genotyped donors. The study aimed to test whether cataloging public T cell receptors could reveal signatures of past pathogen exposure. The study profiled the T cell repertoires of 550 to 700 subjects by immunosequencing and related them to cytomegalovirus serostatus. Besides the first cohort of 666 subjects, a separate validation cohort made up of roughly 130 different subjects was used. High-throughput TCR immunosequencing, statistical association of individual TCRs with disease status, and machine learning were combined to predict cytomegalovirus infection status. A later analysis re-analyzed previously published TCR beta repertoires from 660 or so donors and added high-resolution HLA genotyping to study TCR occurrence patterns. In the later analysis, no new phenotypic data were used to find candidate immune exposures; instead, reliance was placed on TCR beta sequences and their occurrence across donors. An earlier analysis of 587 of the donors used high-throughput TCR beta sequencing to judge whether each TCR beta V gene segment behaved as functional or pseudogenic. Donor age, sex, ethnicity and CMV serostatus were compiled alongside the repertoire data. In a later genetic analysis, genome-wide SNP genotypes for about 55% of the roughly 700 donors were used, and that subset was treated as a discovery cohort. Every discovery cohort repertoire had been produced on one sequencing platform. HLA typing covered class I and class II loci at four-digit resolution. The number of typed donors differed by locus: roughly 620-640 for A, B, C, DRB1 and DQB1; approximately 540 for DQA1; approximately 610 for DPA1; and some 450 for DPB1. Four or five DR-DQ haplotypes were treated as single units for association and clustering because of strong linkage in the cohort. Among roughly 400 genotyped donors of the cohort, an average of about 240,000 unique TCR beta nucleotide sequences were sequenced per donor, 15% to 20% of them non-productive. General conclusions and limits of the study: The presence/absence analyses assumed that sequencing depth was roughly uniform across donors, and that assumption may not be true. The classifier was reported to diagnose cytomegalovirus status with high specificity and sensitivity in both the original cohort and the validation cohort. Correlated functional status among segregating V segments might be attributable to linkage disequilibrium, but an unknown experimental factor could not be ruled out. In this cohort, only TCR beta chains were sequenced, and detectable features were limited by the absence of alpha or paired-chain data. CMV serostatus was the only immune exposure information available for the cohort. HLA typing was unavailable for some donors at each locus, so association tests used only the typed subset. V-gene and J-gene trimming of TCR beta chains was associated with a missense DCLRE1C variant in a later genetic analysis, and the association was replicated in an independent cohort. A later analysis found that TCR association rates varied across HLA loci, with DRB1 alleles showing the most associated TCRs and HLA-C alleles the fewest. Most CMV-associated TCR beta chains appeared to be HLA-restricted in a later analysis, and the HLA associations seemed to be driven largely by CMV exposure. The study listed 164 TCR beta chains as associated with cytomegalovirus. A few of the identified cytomegalovirus-associated TCR beta chains were confirmed in vitro to be specific for cytomegalovirus antigens. A further reported finding was that TCR beta sequences accurately predicted the HLA-A and HLA-B alleles for most subjects in the first cohort. A later analysis reported that several top co-occurrence clusters appeared linked to parvovirus B19, influenza, CMV and Epstein-Barr virus. Across donors, most TCR sequences were observed very rarely, whereas some public TCRs were present in many individuals. When HLA alleles, especially DR and DQ, strongly co-occurred, TCR associations were difficult to assign to individual alleles. In an earlier analysis of a few hundred of the donors, most TCR beta V segments were observed in productive rearrangements about 90% or about 30% of the time, broadly matching IMGT annotations. At a false discovery rate of 0.05, a later analysis linked 15,000 to 20,000 TCR beta sequences to specific HLA alleles. The sequencing pipeline was judged likely to have produced a cluster of highly shared sequence variants as a technical artifact. The earlier analysis of around 600 of the donors excluded about 16 rarely observed V segments, including chromosome 9 orphons, because counts were too low. A later genetic analysis reported fewer N-insertions in productive TCRs among donors in an Asian-associated ancestry cluster than the roughly 720-donor mean. The authors suggested that the approach could potentially be generalized to other disease states and immunological phenotypes. In a later analysis, HLA-associated TCR beta chains were found to be more clonally expanded and to have lower generation probabilities than equally common non-associated chains.

The cohort consisted of 670 or so healthy bone marrow donors. At the time of sampling, all cohort members were nominally healthy, though unrecorded immune exposures were likely present. The donor tested CMV seropositive and was one of the 289 seropositive cohort members. A peripheral blood sample was provided by each donor, and peripheral blood mononuclear cells were used for TCR beta sequencing. The Qiagen DNeasy Blood Extraction Kit was used to extract genomic DNA from the blood cell samples. The sequenced sample was PBMCs. The receptor comes from a woman between 40 and 50 years old in good health and CMV-seropositive.

The DNA sequence follows: TGTGCCAGCAGTCCCCGCTTCGCCGGTGAAAAACTGTTTTTT. This gives the protein CASSPRFAGEKLFF. This sequence uses TRBV27 and TRBJ1-4; the D gene identity is not certain. V loses 5 bases of germline sequence and J loses 7 bases, and the interval between the two ends is 14 bases. The germline V gene (reference sequence) gives CDR1 as MNHEY and CDR2 as SMNVEV. From cysteine to phenylalanine, the CDR3 is 14 amino acids long. Only the CDR3 part of the read is kept: 42 bases, read in frame from the first base.